These 19 T cell receptor beta chains originate from one sample sequenced in a study of radiation and T cells in renal cell carcinoma. Data came from immunoSEQ multiplex PCR; TCRdb stores just in-frame clones and leaves some out. The repertoire holds 110,000 to 150,000 clones, with approximately 90% as singletons. Documented time point: baseline pretreatment blood. As to treatment: 15 Gy SBRT to primary tumor, nephrectomy 4 weeks later. Sequencing was performed on blood, taken from a patient whose treatment included radiotherapy and nephrectomy. The receptor set was obtained from a woman aged 45-65 years with renal cell carcinoma.

The rearrangement uses TRBV7-9 and TRBJ1-4; D is ambiguous. The CDR3 spans 18 residues. Germline V CDR1 and CDR2: SEHNR, FQNEAQ (reference sequence). Trimming removed 0 bases at V and 7 bases at J, with 21 bases between. In DNA form, the CDR3 reads TGTGCCAGCAGCTTAGCGTTATCTAGGGAGTCGGCGGGTGAAAAACTGTTTTTT. This sequence encodes CASSLALSRESAGEKLFF.

The CDR3 bases are TGTGCCAGTAACACAGGACGTAATGAAAAACTGTTTTTT. This codes for CASNTGRNEKLFF. The chain recombines TRBV19 with TRBJ1-4; weak D call: TRBD1 (5 bases). Germline V gene lookup returns CDR1 LNHDA and CDR2 SQIVND (reference sequence). The CDR3 sequence is 13 residues long. Trimming took off 7 bases at V and 4 bases at J, with 10 bases between the two ends.

The chain carries TRBV4-1 and TRBJ1-5; 9 bases align to TRBD1. The germline V gene encodes CDR1 MGHRA and CDR2 YSYEKL. The V gene end was trimmed by 3 bases and the J gene end by 2 bases; junction bases not matched to a gene: 11. This CDR3 has 18 amino acids. The CDR3 bases are TGCGCCAGCAGCCATCATCCGGGACAGGGCCGGCGCAATCAGCCCCAGCATTTT. Protein: CASSHHPGQGRRNQPQHF.

V is TRBV4-3 and J is TRBJ2-1; D is perhaps TRBD2 (6 bases). V lost 0 bases and J 6 bases, leaving 12 bases between the germline ends. Per the germline V gene, CDR1 is LGHNA and CDR2 is YSLEER. There are 15 residues in the CDR3. CDR3 amino acids: CASSQDRRAGNEQFF. CDR3 nucleotide sequence: TGCGCCAGCAGCCAAGATAGGCGAGCGGGCAATGAGCAGTTCTTC.

The chain links TRBV5-6 to TRBJ2-7, with D possibly TRBD2 on 6 matching bases. Trimming pared 0 bases from V and 3 bases from J, leaving 13 bases between. The germline gives CDR1 SGHDT, CDR2 YYEEEE. The CDR3 covers 15 residues. As DNA, the CDR3 is TGTGCCAGCAGCTTGGGGGCAGGGAGGTTCTACGAGCAGTACTTC. It specifies CASSLGAGRFYEQYF.

The gene calls are TRBV25-1 and TRBJ1-1, with D uncertain. In germline, CDR1 is MGHDK, CDR2 SYGVNS. V lost 3 bases to trimming and J lost 6 bases, with 11 bases between them. This CDR3 has 13 residues. CDR3 DNA: TGTGCCAGCAGTGAGGCAGGCCTCTCTGAAGCTTTCTTT. Translating gives CASSEAGLSEAFF.

The chain has TRBV5-1 and TRBJ2-3; D uncertain. The CDR3 has 15 amino acids. Germline CDR1 is SGHRS and CDR2 is YFSETQ. V was trimmed by 0 bases and J by 6 bases, leaving 14 bases between them. CDR3: CASSLDAISGDTQYF. DNA of the CDR3: TGCGCCAGCAGCTTGGACGCTATCTCTGGGGATACGCAGTATTTT.

The chain is built from TRBV5-5 and TRBJ2-7; D remains unclear. Per germline, CDR1 SGHKS and CDR2 YYEKEE (reference sequence). The CDR3 runs to 13 residues. V was trimmed by 0 bases and J by 0 bases, leaving 4 bases between them. DNA of the CDR3: TGTGCCAGCAGCTTGGTAGTCTCCTACGAGCAGTACTTC. Encoded protein: CASSLVVSYEQYF.

V gene TRBV28 combines with J gene TRBJ1-4; no clear D gene. The germline gives CDR1 MDHEN, CDR2 SYDVKM. The CDR3 is made up of 14 amino acids. V was trimmed by 3 bases and J by 3 bases, leaving 8 bases between them. The CDR3 protein is CASSFWQSNEKLFF. The CDR3 DNA is TGTGCCAGCAGTTTTTGGCAGTCTAATGAAAAACTGTTTTTT.

This rearrangement joins TRBV2 to TRBJ2-7; possibly TRBD1 for D (6 bases). Between the trimmed V and J ends, which lost 1 base and 0 bases, there was a span of 10 bases. CDR3 length equals 15 residues. Germline V gene data show CDR1 as SNHLY and CDR2 as FYNNEI. The DNA of the CDR3 is TGTGCCAGCAGTGAAGGGGGGCTCAGCTCCTACGAGCAGTACTTC. This encodes CASSEGGLSSYEQYF.

J is TRBJ1-4 and V is TRBV5-1; no reliable D call. Germline CDR1 SGHRS, CDR2 YFSETQ. This CDR3 has 14 amino acids. Trimming took 2 bases from V and 3 from J, leaving 8 bases between them. CDR3 DNA sequence: TGCGCCAGCAGCTTCGGGGATGCTAATGAAAAACTGTTTTTT. Translation: CASSFGDANEKLFF.

This clone was seen once. Sequence at one end of the junction differs from germline and may be a read error. V is TRBV30 and J is TRBJ2-1; 11 bases match TRBD2. In germline, CDR1 is GTSNPN, CDR2 SVGIG (reference sequence). CDR3 length: 13 amino acids. As DNA, the CDR3 is TGTGCCTGGAGGGATAATAGCGGGGGGGCGTTTCTCTTC. It codes for CAWRDNSGGAFLF. The complete variable domain, with remaining parts taken from reference TRBV30 and TRBJ2-1, reads SQTIHQWPATLVQPVGSPLSLECTVEGTSNPNLYWYRQAAGRGLQLLFYSVGIGQISSEVPQNLSASRPQDRQFILSSKKLLLSDSGFYLCAWRDNSGGAFLFGPGTRLTVL.

DNA for the CDR3: TGTGCCAGCTCACCAACTAGGGAGCTTGGAAACACCATATATTTT. The encoded protein is CASSPTRELGNTIYF. V usage is TRBV18 and J usage is TRBJ1-3; D gene unclear. The germline CDR1 and CDR2 sequences are KGHSH and LQKENI. V gave up 2 bases and J gave up 3 bases, with 11 bases separating them. The CDR3 loop spans 15 amino acids.

This clone was observed once. V and J are TRBV11-3 and TRBJ2-5, with a tentative D call TRBD1 (6 bases). Germline CDR1 is SGHNT and CDR2 is YENEEA. This CDR3 has 17 amino acids. The V end lost 4 bases, the J end lost 5 bases, and 23 bases lay between the germline ends. The CDR3 DNA is TGTGCCAGCAGCTCCTCATTTACAGGGAGTGGCGTGGAGACCCAGTACTTC. Its translation: CASSSSFTGSGVETQYF.

The chain recombines TRBV4-3 with TRBJ2-1; possible D gene TRBD2, 5 bases. Germline CDR1 is LGHNA and CDR2 is YSLEER. Trimming cost V 1 base and J 6 bases, with 13 bases left between them. This CDR3 is built from 15 residues. The CDR3 coding sequence is TGCGCCAGCAGCCAAGGGAGGACGGGTGGCAATGAGCAGTTCTTC. The encoded protein is CASSQGRTGGNEQFF.

The V call is TRBV6-1, the J call TRBJ2-1; D remains ambiguous. CDR1 is MNHNS, CDR2 SASEGT, per germline. The CDR3 is made up of 14 amino acids. Trimming took 6 bases from V and 0 from J, leaving 9 bases between them. CDR3 region: CASRPGSSYNEQFF. The CDR3 bases are TGTGCCAGCAGGCCGGGTAGCTCCTACAATGAGCAGTTCTTC.

CDR3 sequence: CASSESGGIGQPQHF. CDR3 DNA: TGTGCCAGCAGTGAAAGTGGGGGAATTGGGCAGCCCCAGCATTTT. The V gene is TRBV2, the J gene TRBJ1-5; tentative D call: TRBD1 (5 bases). Germline CDR1 SNHLY, CDR2 FYNNEI. Trimming left V 2 bases short and J 7 bases short, with 15 bases between. The CDR3 extends over 15 amino acids.

The gene calls are TRBV19 and TRBJ1-2, with D tentatively TRBD1 (5 bases). CDR1 is LNHDA and CDR2 is SQIVND in the germline V gene (reference sequence). Trimming took off 5 bases at V and 2 bases at J, with 12 bases between the two ends. This CDR3 is built from 14 residues. The CDR3 DNA sequence: TGTGCCAGTAGTCCCTCGACAGACAACTATGGCTACACCTTC. Its protein is CASSPSTDNYGYTF.

This rearrangement joins TRBV29-1 to TRBJ2-7, with 10 bases matching TRBD1. V was pared by 0 bases and J by 6 bases, with 5 bases of the junction left unmatched. The CDR3 has 14 residues. Germline V gene sequence: CDR1 SQVTM, CDR2 ANQGSEA. Here the CDR3 reads CSVEDRRQGAEQYF. The CDR3 nucleotides are TGCAGCGTTGAAGATCGGCGACAGGGGGCCGAGCAGTACTTC.